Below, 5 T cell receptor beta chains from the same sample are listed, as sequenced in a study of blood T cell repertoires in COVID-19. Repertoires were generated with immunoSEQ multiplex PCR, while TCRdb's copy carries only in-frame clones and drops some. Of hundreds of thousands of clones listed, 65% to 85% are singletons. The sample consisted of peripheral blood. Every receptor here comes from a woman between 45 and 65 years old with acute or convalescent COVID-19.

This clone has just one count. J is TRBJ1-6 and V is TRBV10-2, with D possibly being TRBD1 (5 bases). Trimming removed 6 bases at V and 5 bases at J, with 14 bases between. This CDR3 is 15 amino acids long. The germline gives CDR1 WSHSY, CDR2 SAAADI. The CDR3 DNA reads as TGCGCCAGCAGCGGCGGGGCAGAGGATAATTCACCCCTCCACTTT. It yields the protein CASSGGAEDNSPLHF.

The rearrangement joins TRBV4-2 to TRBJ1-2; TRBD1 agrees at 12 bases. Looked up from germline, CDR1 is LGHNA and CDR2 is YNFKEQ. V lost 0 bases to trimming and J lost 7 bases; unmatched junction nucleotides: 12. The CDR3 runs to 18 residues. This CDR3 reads CASSQDAGQGALSGGYTF. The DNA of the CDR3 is TGTGCCAGCAGCCAAGATGCGGGACAGGGGGCCCTCTCGGGTGGCTACACCTTC.

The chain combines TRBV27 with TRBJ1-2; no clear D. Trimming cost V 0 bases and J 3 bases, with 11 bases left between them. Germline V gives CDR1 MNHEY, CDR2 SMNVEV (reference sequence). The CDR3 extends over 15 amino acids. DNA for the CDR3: TGTGCCAGCAGTTTATCGGCGGGTGGGCACTATGGCTACACCTTC. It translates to CASSLSAGGHYGYTF.

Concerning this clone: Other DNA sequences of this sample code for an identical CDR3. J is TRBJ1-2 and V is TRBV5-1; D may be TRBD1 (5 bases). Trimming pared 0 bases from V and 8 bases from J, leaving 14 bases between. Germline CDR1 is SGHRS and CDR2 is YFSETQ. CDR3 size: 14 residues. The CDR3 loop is CASSLAGQGEGYTF. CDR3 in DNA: TGCGCCAGCAGCTTGGCCGGGCAGGGTGAAGGCTACACCTTC.

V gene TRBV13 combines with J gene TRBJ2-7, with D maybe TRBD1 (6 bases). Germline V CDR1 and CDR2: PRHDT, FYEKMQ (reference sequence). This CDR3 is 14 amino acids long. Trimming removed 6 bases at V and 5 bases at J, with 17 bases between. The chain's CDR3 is CASRREGTLDEQYF. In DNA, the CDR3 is TGTGCCAGCAGACGTGAGGGGACATTAGACGAGCAGTACTTC. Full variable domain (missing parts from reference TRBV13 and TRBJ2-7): AAGVIQSPRHLIKEKRETATLKCYPIPRHDTVYWYQQGPGQDPQFLISFYEKMQSDKGSIPDRFSAQQFSDYHSELNMSSLELGDSALYFCASRREGTLDEQYFGPGTRLTVT.